This T cell receptor (beta chain) was sequenced in a study of shared clonotypes between healthy human individuals. Study information: Per-donor plates numbered three CD4 naive, three CD4 memory, two CD8 naive and one CD8 memory.

Terminally differentiated effector memory CD45RA+ cells were excluded from the naive CD8 cells, which were CD45RO-negative and positively selected for CCR7. Clones were sequenced by immunoSEQ multiplex PCR, and TCRdb holds only the in-frame ones, with some missing. The data show about 1.9 million clones, with about 93% seen just once and approximately 1.7% held by the top ten. On this clone itself: Its cognate antigen is unknown.

With 2 bases removed from V and 3 bases from J, the gap between germline ends came to 7 bases. Germline V lookup: CDR1 SGHVS, CDR2 FQNEAQ. The CDR3 length is 13 residues. Findings and caveats of the study: Naive CD4 clonotypes were shared across a few donors at around 5.4%. Even with large depth, rarefaction showed that sorted-subset sequencing was incomplete. It was expected that sequencing depth would affect clonotype sharing among donors.

The chain is built from TRBV7-8 and TRBJ1-1; D is undetermined. The sample comprised naive CD8+ T cells from PBMCs. This TCR was recovered from a young man in good health. Some clones in this sample may be carry-over from other donors' samples. The CDR3 is CASSLSPDTEAFF. DNA for the CDR3: TGTGCCAGCAGCTTAAGTCCCGACACTGAAGCTTTCTTT.